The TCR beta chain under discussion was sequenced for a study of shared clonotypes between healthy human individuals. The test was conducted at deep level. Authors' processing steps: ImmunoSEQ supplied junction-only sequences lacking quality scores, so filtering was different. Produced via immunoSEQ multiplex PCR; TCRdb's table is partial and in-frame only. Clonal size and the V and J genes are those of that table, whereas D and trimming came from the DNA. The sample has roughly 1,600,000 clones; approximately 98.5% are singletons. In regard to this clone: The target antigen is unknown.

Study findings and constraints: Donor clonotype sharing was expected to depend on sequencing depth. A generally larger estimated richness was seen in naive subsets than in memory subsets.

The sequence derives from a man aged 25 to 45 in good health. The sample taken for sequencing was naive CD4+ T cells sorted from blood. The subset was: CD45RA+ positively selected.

The CDR3 is CASSNVGIEDTQYF. The CDR3 coding sequence is TGTGCCAGTAGTAATGTGGGAATAGAAGATACGCAGTATTTT. The chain combines TRBV19 with TRBJ2-3, with D unclear. Germline V gene sequence: CDR1 LNHDA, CDR2 SQIVND (reference sequence). Trimming took off 4 bases at V and 5 bases at J, with 13 bases between the two ends. There are 14 residues in the CDR3.